This T cell receptor (beta chain) was captured in a study of monozygotic twins with inflammatory bowel disease. The authors drew roughly 2.5 ml of blood from each donor. General study findings and limits: Clonotype overlap with others was lower in IBD patients than in healthy twins, a difference that was greatest with disease activity. Healthy co-twins exceeded IBD patients in TCRbeta diversity as measured by inverse Simpson.

This CDR3 is 12 amino acids long. Per germline, CDR1 DFQATT and CDR2 SNEGSKA (reference sequence). With regard to this clonotype: Its antigen is currently unknown.

Per sample, reverse transcription was split into eight reactions. TCRdb re-called the 5' RACE reads, yielding one record per CDR3 amino acid sequence without DNA. The listing records about 380,000 distinct CDR3 sequences. The TCR comes from a human donor with ulcerative colitis or Crohn's disease, or a healthy co-twin of an affected twin (not recorded which). This rearrangement joins TRBV20-1 to TRBJ1-1; TCRdb's D call of TRBD1 is untestable without DNA. Sequences were obtained from blood. The chain's CDR3 is CSARRGRAEAFF.